The present entry profiles one TCR beta chain with its context. Its cognate antigen is unknown. The sample originates from a study of OX40 agonist ivuxolimab in advanced cancers. Findings and caveats of the study: Antigen targets of the expanded peripheral T cells went undetermined. The mean number of expanded clones was higher in CD8+ T cells than in CD4+. CD4+ and CD8+ T cells in blood underwent clonal expansion by week 6 at 0.1 to 3.0 mg/kg.

The method was immunoSEQ multiplex PCR; TCRdb's version includes in-frame clones alone and lacks a portion of them. The sample has 65,000 to 90,000 clones; approximately 90% are singletons. Trimming took 3 bases from V and 6 from J; bases not matched to a gene: 14. The CDR3 length is 18 residues. Looked up from germline, CDR1 is MGHRA and CDR2 is YSYEKL. The V gene is TRBV4-1, the J gene TRBJ2-3; 11 bases match TRBD2. The TCR comes from an adult with an advanced solid tumor such as melanoma, head and neck, liver or kidney cancer. Source: CD4+ or CD8+ T cells sorted from blood, taken in a trial of the OX40 agonist ivuxolimab. Here the CDR3 DNA reads TGCGCCAGCAGCCAGTTACACTTAGCGGGAGGGCCGTATGATACGCAGTATTTT. Its protein product is CASSQLHLAGGPYDTQYF.